This TCR beta chain was documented in a study of cytomegalovirus exposure and HLA in healthy donors. The study's findings and limits: Excluded: some indistinguishable V segments such as TRBV6-2 and TRBV6-3. Productive status was seen about 90% or about 30% of the time for most TCR beta V segments in an earlier analysis.

Primers: 60 Vbeta forward and 13 Jbeta reverse. Some clones are missing from TCRdb's copy, which holds only in-frame ones; the method was immunoSEQ multiplex PCR. The table has approximately 150,000 clones, approximately 80% seen once. Germline values: CDR1 SGHRS, CDR2 YFSETQ. V lost 0 bases and J 7 bases, leaving 11 bases between the germline ends. This CDR3 contains 14 residues. On this clone itself: Antigen: not known.

The receptor was derived from a man younger than 35 in good health and CMV-seropositive. The chain uses TRBV5-1 and TRBJ2-1; a weak D match, TRBD2 (5 bases). Input material: PBMCs. The CDR3 DNA is TGCGCCAGCAGCTTGGCTTCAAGAGGGAATGAGCAGTTCTTC. This gives the protein CASSLASRGNEQFF.